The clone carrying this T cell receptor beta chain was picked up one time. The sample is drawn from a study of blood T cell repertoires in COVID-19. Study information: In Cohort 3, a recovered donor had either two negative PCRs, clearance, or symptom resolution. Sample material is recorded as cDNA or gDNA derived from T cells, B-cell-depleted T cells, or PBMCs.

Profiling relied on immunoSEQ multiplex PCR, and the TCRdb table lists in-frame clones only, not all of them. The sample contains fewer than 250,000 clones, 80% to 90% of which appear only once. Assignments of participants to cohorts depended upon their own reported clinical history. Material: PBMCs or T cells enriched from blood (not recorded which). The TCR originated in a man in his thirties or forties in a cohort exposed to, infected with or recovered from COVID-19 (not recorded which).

The CDR3 here is CASSRTDRGNQPQHF. The CDR3 bases are TGTGCCAGCAGCCGAACTGACAGGGGCAATCAGCCCCAGCATTTT. The chain carries TRBV27 and TRBJ1-5; 7 bases agree with TRBD1. The CDR3 runs 15 residues. Germline V gene lookup returns CDR1 MNHEY and CDR2 SMNVEV (reference sequence). V gave up 6 bases and J gave up 2 bases; unmatched junction bases: 7.